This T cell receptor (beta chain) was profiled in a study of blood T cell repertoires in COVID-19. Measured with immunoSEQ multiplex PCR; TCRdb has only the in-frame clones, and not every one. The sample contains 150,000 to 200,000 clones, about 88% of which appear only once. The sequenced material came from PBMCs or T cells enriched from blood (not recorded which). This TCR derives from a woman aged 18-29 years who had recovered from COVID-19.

Here the CDR3 reads CASSAAGTRGTDTQYF. Written as DNA, the CDR3 is TGTGCCAGCTCAGCCGCCGGGACTCGGGGCACAGATACGCAGTATTTT. This chain links TRBV18 with TRBJ2-3; a possible D gene is TRBD2 (6 bases). This CDR3 spans 16 amino acids. CDR1 is KGHSH, CDR2 LQKENI, per germline. Trimming cost V 5 bases and J 1 base, with 16 bases left between them.